This T cell receptor (beta chain) was identified during a study of identical twins. On this clonotype: Its antigen is still unknown.

General study results and limits: Weaker excess twin sharing was observed in beta out-of-frame sequences. Where out-of-frame alpha sequences were twin-shared, they showed excess low generation probability. A cross-sectional statistical analysis, not follow-up of the same donors, supported the conclusions. Models predicted too little out-of-frame TCR alpha sharing in monozygotic twins.

In germline, CDR1 is DFQATT, CDR2 SNEGSKA (reference sequence). V dropped 3 bases and J dropped 2 bases, with 11 bases sitting between them. The CDR3 loop spans 14 amino acids. TCRdb re-called the 5' RACE reads with MiXCR, one entry per CDR3 protein. The table lists roughly 690,000 distinct CDR3 sequences, 5.5% to 6.5% of them singletons, with around 2% in the top ten. The clonotype originates from a man aged 18 to 35 in good health. The sample taken for sequencing was naive T cells sorted from blood. The chain uses TRBV20-1 and TRBJ2-1; either TRBD1 or TRBD2 may supply D (5 bases each). CDR3 DNA: TGCAGTGCTAGGAGGGGAAGCGCCTACAATGAGCAGTTCTTC. Its translation: CSARRGSAYNEQFF.